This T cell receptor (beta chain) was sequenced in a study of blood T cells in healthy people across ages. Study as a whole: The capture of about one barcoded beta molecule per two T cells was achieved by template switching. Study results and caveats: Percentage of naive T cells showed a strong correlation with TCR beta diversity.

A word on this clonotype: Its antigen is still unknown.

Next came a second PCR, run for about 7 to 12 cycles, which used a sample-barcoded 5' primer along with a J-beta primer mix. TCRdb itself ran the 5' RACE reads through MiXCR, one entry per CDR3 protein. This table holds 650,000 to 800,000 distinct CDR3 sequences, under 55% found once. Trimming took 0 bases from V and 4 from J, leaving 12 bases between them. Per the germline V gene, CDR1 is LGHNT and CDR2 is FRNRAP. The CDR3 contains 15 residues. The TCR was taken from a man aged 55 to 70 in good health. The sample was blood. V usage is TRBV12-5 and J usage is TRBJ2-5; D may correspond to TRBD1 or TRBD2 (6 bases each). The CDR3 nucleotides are TGTGCTAGTGGTTTGGTACAAGGGGGGCGAGAGACCCAGTACTTC. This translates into CASGLVQGGRETQYF. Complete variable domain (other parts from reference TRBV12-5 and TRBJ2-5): DARVTQTPRHKVTEMGQEVTMRCQPILGHNTVFWYRQTMMQGLELLAYFRNRAPLDDSGMPKDRFSAEMPDATLATLKIQPSEPRDSAVYFCASGLVQGGRETQYFGPGTRLLVL.